This TCR beta chain was recorded in a study of Ad26.COV2.S vaccination and SARS-CoV-2 variants. As for the study in general: Donor got 5x10^10 or 1x10^11 viral particles of Ad26.COV2.S. Findings and caveats of the study: Vaccinees and placebo recipients showed similar non-spike TCR breadth. The placebo group had lower spike-specific TCR breadth than the vaccine recipients did.

Remarks on this clone: Its antigen is not identified.

Treatment here: over 15 received Ad26.COV2.S at low or high dose, single or two shots; five or six received placebo; per-sample allocation not given. Sampling happened 63 days after the first vaccine or placebo injection. The CDR3 contains 15 residues. V lost 4 bases to trimming and J lost 0 bases, with 16 bases between them. CDR1 is GTSNPN, CDR2 SVGIG, per germline (reference sequence). Produced via immunoSEQ multiplex PCR; TCRdb's table is partial and in-frame only. Found here are some 370,000 clones, about four fifths of them singletons; the top ten hold just under 7.5%. V and J are TRBV30 and TRBJ2-7; the D gene could be TRBD1 or TRBD2 (5 bases each). The sample in question was peripheral blood, obtained in a trial of Ad26.COV2.S vaccine versus placebo. This sequence was found in a person aged 18-60 years who received the Ad26.COV2.S COVID-19 vaccine or a placebo. Here the CDR3 DNA reads TGTGCCTGGACCAGGGTCGGGGTTCCCTCCTACGAGCAGTACTTC. It codes for CAWTRVGVPSYEQYF.